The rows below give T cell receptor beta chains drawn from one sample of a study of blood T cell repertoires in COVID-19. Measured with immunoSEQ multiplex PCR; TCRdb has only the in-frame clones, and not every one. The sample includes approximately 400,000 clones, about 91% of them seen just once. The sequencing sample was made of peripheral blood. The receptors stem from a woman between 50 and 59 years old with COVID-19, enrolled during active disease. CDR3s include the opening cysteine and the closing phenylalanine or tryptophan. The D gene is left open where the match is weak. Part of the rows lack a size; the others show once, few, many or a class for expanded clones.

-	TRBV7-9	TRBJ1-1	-	TGTGCCAGCAGCTCCCGAGAAATGAACACTGAAGCTTTCTTT	CASSSREMNTEAFF
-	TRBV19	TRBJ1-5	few	TGTGCCAGTAGTAGGGAGGTTTGGAGCAATCAGCCCCAGCATTTT	CASSREVWSNQPQHF
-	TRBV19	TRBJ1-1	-	TGTGCCAGTAGTTACGGGGGGAAGAACACTGAAGCTTTCTTT	CASSYGGKNTEAFF
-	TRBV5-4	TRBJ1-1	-	TGTGCCAGCAGCTTGAACAGGGATATGAACACTGAAGCTTTCTTT	CASSLNRDMNTEAFF
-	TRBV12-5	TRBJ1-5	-	TGTGCTAGTGACGCAGGGGACTACAATCAGCCCCAGCATTTT	CASDAGDYNQPQHF
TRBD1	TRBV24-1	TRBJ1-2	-	TGTGCCACCAGTGATTTGGGACAGGCCTATGGCTACACCTTC	CATSDLGQAYGYTF
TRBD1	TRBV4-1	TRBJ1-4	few	TGCGCCAGCAGGGACCTAGGGGGCTATGAAAAACTGTTTTTT	CASRDLGGYEKLFF
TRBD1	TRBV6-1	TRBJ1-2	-	TGTGCCAGCAGTGGTTCATCGAACAGGGGGCAGAACTATGGCTACACCTTC	CASSGSSNRGQNYGYTF
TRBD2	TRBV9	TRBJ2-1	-	TGTGCCTCCGGGACTAGCGGGTACAATGAGCAGTTCTTC	CASGTSGYNEQFF
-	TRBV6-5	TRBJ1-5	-	TGTGCCAGCGCGGGCCCCGTCGGTCAGCCCCAGCATTTT	CASAGPVGQPQHF
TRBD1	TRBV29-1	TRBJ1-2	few	TGCAGCGCCATTACAGGGGGCGATGGCTACACCTTC	CSAITGGDGYTF
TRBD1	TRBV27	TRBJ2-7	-	TGTGCCAGCAGTCCCTTCTGGGGACAGAGATACGAGCAGTACTTC	CASSPFWGQRYEQYF
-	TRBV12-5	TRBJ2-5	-	TGTGCTAGTGGTTTACGGGAGACCCAGTACTTC	CASGLRETQYF
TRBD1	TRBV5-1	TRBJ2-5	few	TGCGCCAGCAGCCCCCAGGGGGTGGGGGACCAAGAGACCCAGTACTTC	CASSPQGVGDQETQYF
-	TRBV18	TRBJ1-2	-	TGTGCCAGCTCACTCGGGGAGGACTATGGCTACACCTTC	CASSLGEDYGYTF
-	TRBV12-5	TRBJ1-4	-	TGTGCTAGTGGTTTGGGAAACGAGGAGGAAAAACTGTTTTTT	CASGLGNEEEKLFF
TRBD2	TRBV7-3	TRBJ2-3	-	TGTGCCAGCAGCCCGTTCAGCGGGGGGGGCACAGATACGCAGTATTTT	CASSPFSGGGTDTQYF
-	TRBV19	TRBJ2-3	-	TGTGCCAGTAGTCCTAGCACAGATACGCAGTATTTT	CASSPSTDTQYF
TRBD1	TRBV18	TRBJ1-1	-	TGTGCCAGCTCACCTCGGACAGGTGATGAAGCTTTCTTT	CASSPRTGDEAFF
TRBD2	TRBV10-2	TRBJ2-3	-	TGCGCCAGCAGTGACCCCGGGACTAGCGGGGGGGCAGATACGCAGTATTTT	CASSDPGTSGGADTQYF
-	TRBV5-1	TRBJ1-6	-	TGCGCCAGCAGCTCTTACAGGGATTCACCCCTCCACTTT	CASSSYRDSPLHF
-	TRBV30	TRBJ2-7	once	TGTGCCTGGAGTGTCGGCGGGGGCCACTACGAGCAGTACTTC	CAWSVGGGHYEQYF
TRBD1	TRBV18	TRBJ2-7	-	TGTGCCAGCTCACCCGAGACAGGGGCCTACGAGCAGTACTTC	CASSPETGAYEQYF
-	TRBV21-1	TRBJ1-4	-	TGTGCCAGCAGCAAAGGTAGGCAGCGAACCACAACTAATGAAAAACTGTTTTTT	CASSKGRQRTTTNEKLFF
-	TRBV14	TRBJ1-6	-	TGTGCCAGCAGCCAAGGCGGCACCGACTCCTATAATTCACCCCTCCACTTT	CASSQGGTDSYNSPLHF
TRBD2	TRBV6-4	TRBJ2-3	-	TGTGCCAGCTCTATAGCGGGGGAGGAGGATACGCAGTATTTT	CASSIAGEEDTQYF
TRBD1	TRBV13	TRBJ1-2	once	TGTGCCAGCAGCTCACCCGGGACAGGGGTACATGGCTACACCTTC	CASSSPGTGVHGYTF
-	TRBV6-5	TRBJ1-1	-	TGTGCCAGCAGTCGCTATCAGACAGGCAACACTGAAGCTTTCTTT	CASSRYQTGNTEAFF
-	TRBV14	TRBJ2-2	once	TGTGCCAGCAGCCAAGGAGGCGGGCTGTTTTTT	CASSQGGGLFF
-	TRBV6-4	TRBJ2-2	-	TGTGCCAGCAGTGAGGCGGGGAACACCGGGGAGCTGTTTTTT	CASSEAGNTGELFF
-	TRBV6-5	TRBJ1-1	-	TGTGCCAGCAGACCGGGGGGAGAGAACACTGAAGCTTTCTTT	CASRPGGENTEAFF
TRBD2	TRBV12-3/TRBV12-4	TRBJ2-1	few	TGTGCCACCGGGGACTATTCCTACAATGAGCAGTTCTTC	CATGDYSYNEQFF
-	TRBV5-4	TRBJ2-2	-	TGTGCCAGCAGGAAGAAGGGGGTTTTGGGGACCGGGGAGCTGTTTTTT	CASRKKGVLGTGELFF
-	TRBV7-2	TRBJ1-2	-	TGTGCCAGCATGAATCACGGAGAGGGTAATGGCTACACCTTC	CASMNHGEGNGYTF
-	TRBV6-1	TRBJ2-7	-	TGTGCCAGCAGTGAAGCGCTCTCACCGGGTTACGAGCAGTACTTC	CASSEALSPGYEQYF
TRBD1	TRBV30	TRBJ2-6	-	TGTGCCGGCCAGGGGGCCGGGGGGGCCAACGTCCTGACTTTC	CAGQGAGGANVLTF
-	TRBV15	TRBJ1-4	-	TGTGCCACCAGCAGAGCTCGGGGGGCGACTAATGAAAAACTGTTTTTT	CATSRARGATNEKLFF
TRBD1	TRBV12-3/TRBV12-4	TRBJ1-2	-	TGTGCCAGCAGGGACAGGGGGCTGGGGGGCTACACCTTC	CASRDRGLGGYTF
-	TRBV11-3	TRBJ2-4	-	TGTGCCAGCAGCCCATTTACAGGCGCCCTAGCCAAAAACATTCAGTACTTC	CASSPFTGALAKNIQYF
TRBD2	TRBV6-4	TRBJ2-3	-	TGTGCCAGCAGTGAGAACGGGGGGGTGGATACGCAGTATTTT	CASSENGGVDTQYF